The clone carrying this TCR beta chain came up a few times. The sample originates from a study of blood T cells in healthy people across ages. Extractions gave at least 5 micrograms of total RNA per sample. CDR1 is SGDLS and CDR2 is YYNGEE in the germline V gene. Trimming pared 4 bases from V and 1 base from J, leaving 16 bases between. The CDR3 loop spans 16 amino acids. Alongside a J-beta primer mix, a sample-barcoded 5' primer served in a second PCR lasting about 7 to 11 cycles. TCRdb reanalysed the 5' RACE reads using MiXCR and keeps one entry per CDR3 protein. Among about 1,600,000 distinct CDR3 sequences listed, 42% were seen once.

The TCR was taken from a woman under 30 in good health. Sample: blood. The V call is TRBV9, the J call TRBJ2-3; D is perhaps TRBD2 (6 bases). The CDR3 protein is CASSYDRGSGTDTQYF. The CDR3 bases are TGTGCCAGCAGCTATGATCGGGGGTCCGGCACAGATACGCAGTATTTT. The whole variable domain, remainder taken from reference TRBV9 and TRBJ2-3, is DSGVTQTPKHLITATGQRVTLRCSPRSGDLSVYWYQQSLDQGLQFLIQYYNGEERAKGNILERFSAQQFPDLHSELNLSSLELGDSALYFCASSYDRGSGTDTQYFGPGTRLTVL.